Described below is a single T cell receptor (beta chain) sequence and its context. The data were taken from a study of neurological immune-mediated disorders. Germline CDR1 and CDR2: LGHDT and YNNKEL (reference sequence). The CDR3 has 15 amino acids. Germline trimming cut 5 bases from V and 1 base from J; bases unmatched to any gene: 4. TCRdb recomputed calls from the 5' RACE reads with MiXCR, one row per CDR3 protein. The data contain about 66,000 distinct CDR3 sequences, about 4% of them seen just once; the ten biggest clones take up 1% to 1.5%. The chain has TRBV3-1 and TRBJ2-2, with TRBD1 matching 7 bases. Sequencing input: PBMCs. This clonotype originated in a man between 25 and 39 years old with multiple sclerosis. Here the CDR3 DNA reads TGTGCCAGCAGCGGCCGGACAGGGAACACCGGGGAGCTGTTTTTT. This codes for CASSGRTGNTGELFF. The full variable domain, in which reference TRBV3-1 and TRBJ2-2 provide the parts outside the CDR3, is DTAVSQTPKYLVTQMGNDKSIKCEQNLGHDTMYWYKQDSKKFLKIMFSYNNKELIINETVPNRFSPKSPDKAHLNLHINSLELGDSAVYFCASSGRTGNTGELFFGEGSRLTVL.